A single sample is the source of the 18 T cell receptor beta chains below, sequenced in a study of Graves' ophthalmopathy and Graves' hyperthyroidism. RNA transcripts were the source from which TCR beta CDR3 regions were amplified. Investigators did first-round RT-PCR with HTBI primers, then second-round multiplex PCR. TCRdb fed the multiplex PCR reads into MiXCR, producing one record per CDR3 protein. The table lists about 200,000 distinct CDR3 sequences, about 32% of them singletons. The sample consisted of peripheral blood. The receptors here all came from a man in his forties or fifties with Graves' ophthalmopathy.

CDR3 in DNA: TGTGCCAGCAGCTGGGGGACTAGCGTTAACACCGGGGAGCTGTTTTTT. Its translation: CASSWGTSVNTGELFF. The rearrangement joins TRBV5-4 to TRBJ2-2; 10 nucleotides agree with TRBD2. This CDR3 has 16 amino acids. Germline-derived CDR1 and CDR2 are SGHNT and YYREEE (reference sequence). The trim removed 3 bases at V and 2 bases at J, leaving 4 bases unmatched.

Many counts were recorded for this clonotype. The V call is TRBV24-1, the J call TRBJ2-5, with D possibly TRBD2 on 5 matching bases. There are 13 residues in the CDR3. The germline V gene has CDR1 KGHDR and CDR2 SFDVKD. Trimming left V 5 bases short and J 5 bases short, with 11 bases between. The CDR3 reads CATSVSGLETQYF. In DNA, the CDR3 is TGTGCCACCAGTGTCTCGGGGTTGGAGACCCAGTACTTC.

This clonotype appeared many times. The chain uses TRBV15 and TRBJ2-7, with D possibly matching TRBD2 (6 bases). Trimming pared 0 bases from V and 3 bases from J, leaving 9 bases between. CDR1 is LNHNV, CDR2 YYDKDF, per germline (reference sequence). The CDR3 sequence is 14 residues long. In DNA form, the CDR3 reads TGTGCCACCAGCAGAGAGGAGGGGTACTACGAGCAGTACTTC. Its translation is CATSREEGYYEQYF.

The rearrangement links TRBV15 to TRBJ2-5; no reliable D call. The CDR3 runs to 15 residues. V was cut by 4 bases and J by 4 bases, with 16 bases left in between. The germline CDR1 and CDR2 sequences are LNHNV and YYDKDF (reference sequence). The CDR3 bases are TGTGCCACCAGCAAAGAGCGTGGGTGGGCAGAGACCCAGTACTTC. Translating gives CATSKERGWAETQYF.

V usage is TRBV20-1 and J usage is TRBJ2-7; no clear D. Germline V gene data show CDR1 as DFQATT and CDR2 as SNEGSKA (reference sequence). V was pared by 2 bases and J by 4 bases, with 9 bases between. This CDR3 has 12 residues. The CDR3 nucleotides are TGCAGTGCTAGACCAGACTTATACGAGCAGTACTTC. Its protein product is CSARPDLYEQYF.

This clonotype was picked up a small number of times. The V and J genes are TRBV12-3 or TRBV12-4 and TRBJ1-5; D is unresolved. V shed 4 bases and J shed 4 bases, with 8 bases lying between them. The CDR3 spans 13 residues. CDR3 coding DNA: TGTGCCAGCAGTTCCGGGCAGAATCAGCCCCAGCATTTT. This gives the protein CASSSGQNQPQHF.

This clonotype was recorded only once. The chain employs TRBV24-1 and TRBJ2-5; TRBD1 aligns across 11 bases. J gave up 5 bases and V 5 bases, and 6 bases lay outside the gene matches. Germline-derived CDR1 and CDR2 are KGHDR and SFDVKD. The CDR3 covers 15 residues. The CDR3 loop reads CATSAPGQGVETQYF. The CDR3 nucleotides read TGTGCCACCAGTGCCCCGGGACAGGGGGTCGAGACCCAGTACTTC.

The table lists this clonotype with many counts. V and J are TRBV18 and TRBJ2-7; tentative D call: TRBD1 (6 bases). The CDR3 runs 13 residues. V lost 4 bases to trimming and J lost 5 bases, with 12 bases between them. Germline CDR1 is KGHSH and CDR2 is LQKENI. The chain's CDR3 is CASSRGHTHEQYF. In DNA, the CDR3 is TGTGCCAGCTCACGGGGACATACCCACGAGCAGTACTTC.

J is TRBJ1-2 and V is TRBV15; D uncertain. Germline CDR1 is LNHNV and CDR2 is YYDKDF (reference sequence). This CDR3 comprises 16 residues. Between the trimmed V and J ends, which lost 0 bases and 6 bases, there was a span of 17 bases. The CDR3 region is CATSRDREPSYNGYTF. The DNA for the CDR3 is TGTGCCACCAGCAGAGATCGCGAGCCGTCGTATAATGGCTACACCTTC.

This clonotype appeared many times. This chain joins TRBV12-3 or TRBV12-4 and TRBJ1-2, with TRBD1 matching over 7 bases. V was pared by 7 bases and J by 5 bases, with 4 bases of the junction left unmatched. The CDR3 is 12 residues long. The CDR3 protein is CASTTTGYGYTF. The CDR3 nucleotides read TGTGCCAGCACCACGACAGGGTATGGCTACACCTTC.

J is TRBJ2-7 and V is TRBV6-1; D is undetermined. Germline CDR1 and CDR2: MNHNS and SASEGT. Between the trimmed V and J ends, which lost 5 bases and 7 bases, there was a span of 9 bases. The CDR3 runs 11 residues. CDR3 sequence: CASSTYWEQYF. In DNA, the CDR3 is TGTGCCAGCAGTACCTACTGGGAGCAGTACTTC.

This clonotype was detected ten times or more. The chain links TRBV6-2 or TRBV6-3 to TRBJ2-7; 7 bases agree with TRBD1. The CDR3 is made up of 14 amino acids. CDR1 is MNHEY, CDR2 SVGEGT, per germline. Trimming took 6 bases from V and 7 from J; bases not matched to a gene: 12. DNA for the CDR3: TGTGCCAGCAGACTCGGGACAGCCCGGCTAGAGCAGTACTTC. This gives the protein CASRLGTARLEQYF.

This clonotype has ten or more counts. V and J are TRBV2 and TRBJ2-5; D is unresolved. This CDR3 is 12 amino acids long. The V end lost 9 bases, the J end lost 0 bases, and 8 bases lay between the germline ends. The germline gives CDR1 SNHLY, CDR2 FYNNEI. The CDR3 loop reads CASRADQETQYF. The CDR3 nucleotides read TGTGCCAGTAGGGCAGACCAAGAGACCCAGTACTTC.

A few counts support this clonotype. The chain combines TRBV6-1 with TRBJ1-2; possibly TRBD1 for D (6 bases). This CDR3 comprises 15 residues. CDR1 is MNHNS and CDR2 is SASEGT in the germline V gene. V lost 0 bases and J lost 0, with 8 bases in between. The CDR3 nucleotides read TGTGCCAGCAGTGAAGCAGGGGGGCCTAACTATGGCTACACCTTC. Protein: CASSEAGGPNYGYTF.

This clonotype occurred many times. This chain joins TRBV29-1 and TRBJ2-7; perhaps TRBD2 as D (6 bases). This CDR3 has 13 amino acids. Germline assignment: CDR1 SQVTM and CDR2 ANQGSEA. V was shortened by 6 bases and J by 5 bases, with 17 bases between the two germline ends. The CDR3 DNA reads TGCAGCGTATCCGGGAGTAGCAACGACGAGCAGTACTTC. Amino acids: CSVSGSSNDEQYF.

This clonotype was seen many times. The gene calls are TRBV28 and TRBJ2-5; 7 positions match TRBD1. This CDR3 region has 14 residues. J was trimmed by 4 bases and V by 6 bases; bases with no gene match: 8. Germline loops: CDR1 MDHEN, CDR2 SYDVKM. CDR3 in amino acids: CASSFRGITETQYF. DNA of the CDR3: TGTGCCAGCAGCTTCAGGGGGATCACAGAGACCCAGTACTTC.

J is TRBJ1-1 and V is TRBV12-3 or TRBV12-4; D is possibly TRBD1 (5 bases). This CDR3 region has 14 residues. V was shortened by 6 bases and J by 3 bases, with 14 bases between the two germline ends. This chain's CDR3 is CASRQGRWHTEAFF. CDR3 in DNA: TGTGCCAGCAGGCAGGGAAGGTGGCACACTGAAGCTTTCTTT.

Many counts were recorded for this clonotype. This chain uses TRBV4-2 with TRBJ2-3, with 11 bases matching TRBD1. CDR1 LGHNA and CDR2 YNFKEQ come from the germline V gene. This CDR3 is built from 18 residues. With V trimmed by 3 bases and J by 5 bases, 13 bases remained unmatched. CDR3 region: CASSQQTLDRGRLDTQYF. The DNA of the CDR3 is TGTGCCAGCAGCCAGCAAACCTTGGACAGGGGGCGTTTAGATACGCAGTATTTT.